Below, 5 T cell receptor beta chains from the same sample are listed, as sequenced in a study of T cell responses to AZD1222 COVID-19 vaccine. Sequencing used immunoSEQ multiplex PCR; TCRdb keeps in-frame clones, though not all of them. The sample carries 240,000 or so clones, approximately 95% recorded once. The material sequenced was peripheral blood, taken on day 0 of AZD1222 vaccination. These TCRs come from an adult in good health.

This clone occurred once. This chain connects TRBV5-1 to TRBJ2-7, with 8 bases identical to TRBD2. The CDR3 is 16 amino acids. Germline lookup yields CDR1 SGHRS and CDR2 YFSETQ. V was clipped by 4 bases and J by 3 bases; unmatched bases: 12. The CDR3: CASSPRSSGIIYEQYF. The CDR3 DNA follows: TGCGCCAGCAGCCCCCGGAGTAGCGGGATCATCTACGAGCAGTACTTC.

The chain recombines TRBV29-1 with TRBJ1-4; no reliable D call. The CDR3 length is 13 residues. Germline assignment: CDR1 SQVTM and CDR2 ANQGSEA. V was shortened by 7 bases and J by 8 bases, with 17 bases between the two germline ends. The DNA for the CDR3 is TGCAGCGCAGCCGTCGGGAGTGGGGAAAAACTGTTTTTT. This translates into CSAAVGSGEKLFF. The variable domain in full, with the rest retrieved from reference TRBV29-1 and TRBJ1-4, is SAVISQKPSRDICQRGTSLTIQCQVDSQVTMMFWYRQQPGQSLTLIATANQGSEATYESGFVIDKFPISRPNLTFSTLTVSNMSPEDSSIYLCSAAVGSGEKLFFGSGTQLSVL.

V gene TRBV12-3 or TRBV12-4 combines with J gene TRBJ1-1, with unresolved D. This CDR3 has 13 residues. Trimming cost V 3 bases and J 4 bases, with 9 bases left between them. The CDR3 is CASSFQRATEAFF. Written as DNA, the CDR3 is TGTGCCAGCAGTTTCCAGAGGGCCACTGAAGCTTTCTTT.

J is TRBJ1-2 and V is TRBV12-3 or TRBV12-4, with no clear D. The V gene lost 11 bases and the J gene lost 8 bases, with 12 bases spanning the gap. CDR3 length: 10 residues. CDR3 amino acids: CAGPLPGYTF. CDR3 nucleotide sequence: TGTGCCGGCCCACTGCCGGGCTACACCTTC.

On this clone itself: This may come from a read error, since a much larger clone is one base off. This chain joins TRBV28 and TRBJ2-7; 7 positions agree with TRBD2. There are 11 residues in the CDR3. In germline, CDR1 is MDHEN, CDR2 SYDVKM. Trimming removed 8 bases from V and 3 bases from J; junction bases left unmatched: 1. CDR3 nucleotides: TGTGCCAGCGGGGGGGTCTACGAGCAGTACTTC. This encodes CASGGVYEQYF.